What follows are 12 T cell receptor beta chains derived from one specimen sequenced in a study of T cells in women clearing cervical HPV infection (dated by TCRdb to 2016 to 2018). Library preparation employed the immunoSEQ multiplex PCR assay. Not all clones reach the TCRdb copy of this immuneACCESS table, which keeps in-frame sequences only. Checked studies attribute under half of the gap to unresolved V genes and leave the rest unexplained. Per the sample table, the count is approximately 21,000 clones. Of the sample, less than 3% falls within the top ten clones. Sequenced: blood buffy coat. Every receptor here comes from a woman aged 18 to 75 with a cervical HPV16 infection that either progressed to CIN3+ or cleared (not recorded which).

Turning to this clone: From the germline J gene comes the end of the CDR3, since the read stops 3 residues before it. Other DNA sequences in this specimen translate into the identical CDR3. J is TRBJ2-1 and V is TRBV20-1, with D unclear. Germline V gene lookup returns CDR1 DFQATT and CDR2 SNEGSKA (reference sequence). V lost 5 bases and J lost 2, with 7 bases in between. This CDR3 comprises 12 residues. CDR3 DNA, as far as it was read: TGCAGTGCTTCGAACACCTACAATGAG. Translated, it gives CSASNTYNE. The CDR3 in its entirety is CSASNTYNEQFF.

Comments on this clone: The read terminates 3 residues ahead of where the CDR3 ends, so the germline J gene completes it. The chain has TRBV7-9 and TRBJ2-1; TRBD1 agrees at 9 bases. This CDR3 comprises 15 residues. The germline gives CDR1 SEHNR, CDR2 FQNEAQ (reference sequence). The ends lost 5 bases at V and 1 base at J; junction bases unmatched: 3. The CDR3 reads CASSRGQGSYNEQFF. The sequenced CDR3 bases are TGTGCCAGCAGCCGGGGACAGGGTTCCTACAATGAG.

To note about this clone: The DNA ends 3 residues before the CDR3 does, and the rest of the CDR3 is filled in from the germline J gene. V gene TRBV7-9 combines with J gene TRBJ2-3; D is unclear. V was cut by 0 bases and J by 2 bases, with 6 bases left in between. This CDR3 comprises 14 residues. Looked up from germline, CDR1 is SEHNR and CDR2 is FQNEAQ (reference sequence). The sequenced part of the CDR3 DNA is TGTGCCAGCAGCTTAGCCCAGGCCACAGATACG. Protein sequence: CASSLAQATDT. The whole CDR3 sequence is CASSLAQATDTQYF.

Notes on this clone: The CDR3 extends 3 residues past the end of the read, so its final part is completed from the germline J gene. The V call is TRBV5-4, the J call TRBJ1-1; 11 bases line up with TRBD1. There are 14 residues in the CDR3. The germline gives CDR1 SGHNT, CDR2 YYREEE (reference sequence). V was clipped by 6 bases and J by 3 bases; unmatched bases: 4. The CDR3 sequence is CASNRDRGDTEAFF. The part of the CDR3 DNA that was read is TGTGCCAGCAACCGGGACAGGGGGGACACTGAA. The complete variable domain, with remaining parts taken from reference TRBV5-4 and TRBJ1-1, reads ETGVTQSPTHLIKTRGQQVTLRCSSQSGHNTVSWYQQALGQGPQFIFQYYREEENGRGNFPPRFSGLQFPNYSSELNVNALELDDSALYLCASNRDRGDTEAFFGQGTRLTVV.

As regards this clone: The read ends 3 residues early relative to the CDR3; the germline J gene fills the gap. This rearrangement joins TRBV11-2 to TRBJ2-7; D uncertain. The germline V gene has CDR1 SGHAT and CDR2 FQNNGV. This CDR3 has 13 residues. The germline V and J ends were trimmed by 4 bases and 2 bases, with 9 bases remaining between them. This CDR3 is CASSYYSTYEQYF. The part of the CDR3 DNA that was read is TGTGCCAGCAGCTACTACTCGACCTACGAG.

On this clone: The read halts 3 residues ahead of the CDR3 end, with the missing end drawn from the germline J gene. The genes are TRBV7-6 and TRBJ1-2, with 7 bases matching TRBD1. V trimming: 5 bases; J trimming: 4 bases; junction bases outside the gene matches: 10. This CDR3 comprises 15 residues. CDR1 is SGHVS, CDR2 FNYEAQ, per germline. The CDR3 sequence is CASSTPTGKGYGYTF. Incomplete CDR3 DNA: TGTGCCAGCAGCACTCCGACAGGGAAGGGCTATGGC.

Regarding this clone: The read falls 3 residues short of the CDR3 end, and the missing part is taken from the germline J gene. V is TRBV10-3 and J is TRBJ1-1; D is undetermined. CDR1 ENHRY and CDR2 SYGVKD come from the germline V gene. Trimming pared 4 bases from V and 3 bases from J, leaving 15 bases between. The CDR3 spans 15 residues. The DNA read from the CDR3 is TGTGCCATCAGTGGAGGGCGACGGCTACACACTGAA. This encodes CAISGGRRLHTE. The full CDR3 protein reads CAISGGRRLHTEAFF.

About this clone itself: The read terminates 3 residues ahead of where the CDR3 ends, so the germline J gene completes it. The V and J genes are TRBV6-4 and TRBJ2-5, with 8 bases identical to TRBD2. Germline-derived CDR1 and CDR2 are MRHNA and SNTAGT. This CDR3 is 13 amino acids long. The V segment lost 5 bases and the J segment 5 bases; nucleotides outside the gene matches: 4. This CDR3 reads CASSSGRWETQYF. Partial CDR3 DNA: TGTGCCAGCAGTAGCGGGAGATGGGAGACC.

Incomplete CDR3 DNA: TGTGCCAGCTCCCCGAACAGAATTCAAGCAGATACA. As protein: CASSPNRIQADT. The CDR3 reads in full as CASSPNRIQADTAFF. J is TRBJ1-1 and V is TRBV18; D gene uncertain. The read terminates 3 residues ahead of where the CDR3 ends, so the germline J gene completes it. Germline V lookup: CDR1 KGHSH, CDR2 LQKENI. The CDR3 sequence is 15 residues long.

Notes on this clone: The read finishes 3 residues shy of the CDR3 end, and the germline J gene is used to complete it. The chain has TRBV14 and TRBJ2-7; D gene ambiguous. Trimming took off 0 bases at V and 3 bases at J, with 12 bases between the two ends. There are 15 residues in the CDR3. In germline, CDR1 is SGHDN, CDR2 FVKESK. The CDR3 region is CASSQEAGRGYEQYF. The covered CDR3 bases are TGTGCCAGCAGCCAAGAGGCAGGAAGAGGCTACGAG.

Regarding this clone: The read ends 3 residues early relative to the CDR3; the germline J gene fills the gap. The chain couples TRBV6-2 or TRBV6-3 to TRBJ1-2; tentative D call: TRBD1 (6 bases). The CDR3 has 12 residues. Trimming took 5 bases from V and 6 from J, leaving 10 bases between them. Germline CDR1 MNHEY, CDR2 SVGEGT. CDR3 DNA, as far as it was read: TGTGCCAGCAGTCAGAACAGGGATGGC. Translation: CASSQNRDG. The whole CDR3 region reads CASSQNRDGYTF.

As regards this clone: The read halts 3 residues ahead of the CDR3 end, with the missing end drawn from the germline J gene. The chain is built from TRBV28 and TRBJ1-4; TRBD1 is a possible D gene (5 bases). Germline loops: CDR1 MDHEN, CDR2 SYDVKM. V gave up 3 bases and J gave up 8 bases, with 10 bases separating them. This CDR3 comprises 13 residues. CDR3 loop: CASSFGHGEKLFF. CDR3 DNA, as far as it was read: TGTGCCAGCAGTTTTGGACACGGCGAAAAA.